A selection of T cell receptor beta chains follows, all from one sample in a study of T cell responses to AZD1222 COVID-19 vaccine. Clones were read by immunoSEQ multiplex PCR, and TCRdb kept only the in-frame ones, dropping some. The sample has approximately 200,000 clones, 94% seen once. The input for sequencing was peripheral blood, taken on day 0 of AZD1222 vaccination. All receptors come from an adult in good health. Both conserved end residues are part of each CDR3. Clone size is stated in some rows and not others, as once, few, many or a class when expanded.

clone_size	v_call	j_call	cdr3_aa
-	TRBV4-1	TRBJ2-1	CASSPRKRRDEQFF
-	TRBV7-9	TRBJ1-1	CACSGGWNTEAFF
-	TRBV28	TRBJ2-7	CASSLPSGSYEQYF
-	TRBV11-2	TRBJ2-5	CASSQDPKETQYF
-	TRBV6-2/TRBV6-3	TRBJ2-1	CASSALGGLAGGAHNEQFF
-	TRBV30	TRBJ1-5	CAWSMGTGNQPQHF
-	TRBV5-6	TRBJ2-3	CASSYDSGGDTQYF
-	TRBV6-6	TRBJ1-1	CASSYSQGAGTEAFF
-	TRBV3-1/TRBV3-2	TRBJ1-1	CASSQDGVGKAFF
-	TRBV15	TRBJ1-5	CATSRGDKGRKQPQHF
-	TRBV9	TRBJ2-7	CASSPNSYEQYF
-	TRBV19	TRBJ2-2	CASSTRTDGELFF
-	TRBV4-2	TRBJ1-5	CASSQERGSDQPQHF
-	TRBV5-1	TRBJ2-1	CASSAGNEQFF
-	TRBV4-3	TRBJ2-1	CASSQDVTSGGGGIFYNEQFF
-	TRBV20-1	TRBJ2-1	CSALSSFEQFF
-	TRBV27	TRBJ1-5	CASSAGGNQPQHF
-	TRBV7-2	TRBJ1-1	CASSLIRGAGTEAFF
-	TRBV5-1	TRBJ2-3	CASSSGWDEGDTQYF
-	TRBV19	TRBJ1-5	CASSESQGINQPQHF
-	TRBV29-1	TRBJ1-2	CSVADSPLLNGYTF
-	TRBV27	TRBJ2-5	CASSRDLETQYF
-	TRBV29-1	TRBJ1-1	CSVEDRGLNTEAFF
-	TRBV7-8	TRBJ1-5	CASRGSGRQPQHF
-	TRBV27	TRBJ2-3	CASSSPRDPGRYF
-	TRBV7-3	TRBJ2-1	CASSLDRQNEQFF
-	TRBV5-1	TRBJ2-7	CASSHSPLAEDYEQYF
-	TRBV30	TRBJ1-6	CAYSSGGRGSPLHF
-	TRBV28	TRBJ1-5	CASSSGQGVSNQPQHF
-	TRBV24-1	TRBJ2-3	CATSDLRAGRTDTQYF
-	TRBV28	TRBJ1-5	CASSPTGSNQPQHF
once	TRBV29-1	TRBJ1-4	CSVSSREKLFF
-	TRBV25-1	TRBJ1-1	CASSDWTGSGTEAFF
-	TRBV19	TRBJ1-4	CASSIPGGSNEKLFF
once	TRBV10-1	TRBJ1-5	CASSEKVLSNQPQHF
-	TRBV28	TRBJ2-1	CASDGRQGNEQFF
-	TRBV5-1	TRBJ1-5	CASREGVLSNQPQHF
-	TRBV19	TRBJ2-4	CASTGRVASGKNIQYF
-	TRBV9	TRBJ1-2	CASSGQGNFDGYTF
-	TRBV4-2	TRBJ1-2	CASSQEGTGLYGYTF
-	TRBV27	TRBJ1-1	CASSFDRQGAKAEAFF
-	TRBV12-3/TRBV12-4	TRBJ2-5	CASTRVGGETQYF
-	TRBV7-9	TRBJ1-4	CASSFSGAGEKLFF
-	TRBV19	TRBJ1-5	CASKSGSGVYSNQPQHF